This T cell receptor (beta chain) was recorded in a study of cytomegalovirus exposure and HLA in healthy donors. There are 14 residues in the CDR3. The V gene's germline CDR1 is SGHAT and CDR2 FQNNGV. J lost 4 bases, V lost 5 bases, and 6 bases had no gene match. Notes on this clone: Its specificity is not known.

Study-level results: Three CMV-associated chains proved CMV antigen-specific in vitro. Cytomegalovirus status was reportedly diagnosed by the classifier with high specificity and sensitivity.

The PCR contained 60 Vbeta and 13 Jbeta primers. This table comes from immunoSEQ multiplex PCR, and its TCRdb copy is limited to in-frame clones, with some not included. The data contain around 230,000 clones, around 83% of them seen just once; the ten biggest clones take up 0.2% to 0.25%. The clonotype comes from a girl aged 2 to 9 in good health and CMV-seronegative. Material: PBMCs. This chain connects TRBV11-2 to TRBJ2-7; 9 bases are shared with TRBD1. CDR3 sequence (DNA): TGTGCCAGCAGCCCGGGACAGGGACTATACGAGCAGTACTTC. Translation: CASSPGQGLYEQYF.